This TCR beta chain came from a study of blood T cells in healthy people across ages. Study observations and caveats: The CMV status of each donor remained undetermined, and this could have confounded shifts in expanded clonotypes.

With a J-beta primer mix and a sample-barcoded 5' primer, a second PCR ran about 7 to 11 cycles. TCRdb fed the 5' RACE reads into MiXCR, producing one record per CDR3 protein. The sample lists about 380,000 distinct CDR3 sequences, approximately 51% seen once, with 45% to 65% in the top ten. Every donor contributed 7.5 to 10 milliliters of peripheral blood by blood draw. This clonotype was recorded a few times. Its cognate antigen is unknown. The receptor's source is a man aged 60-69 years in good health. The sequenced material came from blood.

CDR3 DNA: TGTGCCAGCCAGGCGGCCGACTACGAGCAGTACTTC. Its protein product is CASQAADYEQYF. The chain carries TRBV3-1 and TRBJ2-7; D is unclear. The CDR3 has 12 residues. Per the germline V gene, CDR1 is LGHDT and CDR2 is YNNKEL (reference sequence). V was pared by 8 bases and J by 3 bases, with 11 bases between.